The 25 T cell receptor beta chains in this list originate from one sample, sequenced in a study of memory CD4+ T cells and cytomegalovirus serostatus. The repertoire was sequenced with immunoSEQ multiplex PCR; TCRdb's copy has only in-frame clones and lacks some. The data contain about 56,000 clones, roughly 82% of them singletons. Single viable CD3+CD4+CD8-CD45RO+ cells were sorted as the memory CD4+ T cells. What was sequenced was memory CD4+ T cells from blood. The receptors originated from an adult in good health and CMV-seronegative.

The gene calls are TRBV7-2 and TRBJ1-1; no clear D. The CDR3 extends over 16 amino acids. The V end lost 5 bases, the J end lost 1 base, and 17 bases lay between the germline ends. Per germline, CDR1 SGHTA and CDR2 FQGNSA. The CDR3: CASSRISVATNTEAFF. Written as DNA, the CDR3 is TGTGCCAGCAGCCGGATATCGGTGGCGACGAACACTGAAGCTTTCTTT. The entire variable domain, with the rest obtained from reference TRBV7-2 and TRBJ1-1, is as follows: GAGVSQSPSNKVTEKGKDVELRCDPISGHTALYWYRQSLGQGLEFLIYFQGNSAPDKSGLPSDRFSAERTGGSVSTLTIQRTQQEDSAVYLCASSRISVATNTEAFFGQGTRLTVV.

Notes on this clone: Other nucleotide sequences in the sample specify the same CDR3. The rearrangement links TRBV4-3 to TRBJ1-2; weak D call: TRBD1 (5 bases). Germline assignment: CDR1 LGHNA and CDR2 YSLEER. Trimming took off 0 bases at V and 6 bases at J, with 8 bases between the two ends. This CDR3 contains 13 residues. The CDR3 here is CASSQDGGDGYTF. The CDR3, as DNA: TGCGCCAGCAGCCAAGATGGGGGAGATGGCTACACCTTC.

The rearrangement uses TRBV30 and TRBJ1-5; maybe TRBD1 (6 bases). V lost 0 bases and J 6 bases, leaving 9 bases between the germline ends. The CDR3 sequence is 13 residues long. Germline loops: CDR1 GTSNPN, CDR2 SVGIG (reference sequence). In DNA, the CDR3 is TGTGCCTGGAGTGTACAGGGCGGTCAGCCCCAGCATTTT. It is translated as CAWSVQGGQPQHF.

The chain uses TRBV5-6 and TRBJ2-1, with 11 nucleotides matching TRBD2. Trimming removed 2 bases from V and 1 base from J; junction bases left unmatched: 11. The germline V gene has CDR1 SGHDT and CDR2 YYEEEE. The CDR3 consists of 19 residues. The DNA for the CDR3 is TGTGCCAGCAGCTTTTTGGCTAGCGGGGGGACAAGGTCCTACAATGAGCAGTTCTTC. Amino acids: CASSFLASGGTRSYNEQFF.

The rearrangement joins TRBV28 to TRBJ2-7; TRBD1 matches 9 bases. This CDR3 spans 12 amino acids. V lost 7 bases, J lost 4 bases, and 2 bases stayed unmatched. CDR1 and CDR2 (germline): MDHEN, SYDVKM. The CDR3 DNA is TGTGCCAGCAAGGACAGGGGTTACGAGCAGTACTTC. Translated, it gives CASKDRGYEQYF. Filled out from reference TRBV28 and TRBJ2-7, the complete variable domain reads DVKVTQSSRYLVKRTGEKVFLECVQDMDHENMFWYRQDPGLGLRLIYFSYDVKMKEKGDIPEGYSVSREKKERFSLILESASTNQTSMYLCASKDRGYEQYFGPGTRLTVT.

CDR3 sequence: CASSPTGSTDTQYF. The DNA of the CDR3 is TGTGCCAGCTCACCAACAGGTTCGACAGATACGCAGTATTTT. The rearrangement uses TRBV18 and TRBJ2-3; perhaps TRBD1 as D (5 bases). The V gene's germline CDR1 is KGHSH and CDR2 LQKENI. The length of the CDR3 is 14 residues. The V and J ends lost 2 bases and 3 bases respectively, with 9 bases between them. Full variable domain (rest looked up from reference TRBV18 and TRBJ2-3): NAGVMQNPRHLVRRRGQEARLRCSPMKGHSHVYWYRQLPEEGLKFMVYLQKENIIDESGMPKERFSAEFPKEGPSILRIQQVVRGDSAAYFCASSPTGSTDTQYFGPGTRLTVL.

CDR3 sequence reads: CASSQLDGYTDTQYF. The CDR3 DNA reads TGTGCCAGCAGCCAACTGGACGGGTACACAGATACGCAGTATTTT. The chain is built from TRBV5-4 and TRBJ2-3; D uncertain. CDR1 SGHNT and CDR2 YYREEE come from the germline V gene (reference sequence). The V and J ends lost 4 bases and 2 bases respectively, with 14 bases between them. CDR3 size: 15 residues.

The chain uses TRBV18 and TRBJ1-5; D remains unclear. The CDR3 sequence is 16 residues long. CDR1 is KGHSH and CDR2 is LQKENI in the germline V gene. Trimming removed 2 bases at V and 0 bases at J, with 11 bases between. The CDR3 DNA sequence: TGTGCCAGCTCACCAAGCGACGGAAATAGCAATCAGCCCCAGCATTTT. This codes for CASSPSDGNSNQPQHF.

This chain links TRBV7-2 with TRBJ2-7, with TRBD2 identical over 8 bases. The V and J ends lost 5 bases and 5 bases, in that order; junction bases with no gene match: 11. This CDR3 has 15 residues. Germline values: CDR1 SGHTA, CDR2 FQGNSA. The CDR3 DNA sequence: TGTGCCAGCAGCCTAGGACTAGCCTTCTTCGACGAGCAGTACTTC. This translates into CASSLGLAFFDEQYF.

V gene TRBV5-5 combines with J gene TRBJ1-5; TRBD1 might be the D (5 bases). The CDR3 covers 14 residues. Between the trimmed V and J ends, which lost 4 bases and 2 bases, there was a span of 10 bases. The germline CDR1 and CDR2 sequences are SGHKS and YYEKEE (reference sequence). DNA of the CDR3: TGTGCCAGCAGCACCAGGGTGGGCAATCAGCCCCAGCATTTT. Its translation: CASSTRVGNQPQHF.

This chain uses TRBV15 with TRBJ1-4; maybe TRBD1 (5 bases). Germline V gives CDR1 LNHNV, CDR2 YYDKDF (reference sequence). The V gene lost 0 bases and the J gene lost 5 bases, with 19 bases spanning the gap. The length of the CDR3 is 18 residues. In DNA, the CDR3 is TGTGCCACCAGCAGAGATGAAGCACACACGTACAGGAATGAAAAACTGTTTTTT. Translated: CATSRDEAHTYRNEKLFF.

CDR3 in amino acids: CASSSQGVNIQYF. DNA for the CDR3: TGTGCCAGCAGCTCGCAGGGGGTGAACATTCAGTACTTC. The J gene is TRBJ2-4, the V gene TRBV7-2, with 7 bases matching TRBD1. V shed 4 bases and J 7 bases; nucleotides not matched to a gene: 4. In germline, CDR1 is SGHTA, CDR2 FQGNSA. CDR3 length: 13 amino acids.

This clone was detected only a few times. The rearrangement links TRBV6-1 to TRBJ2-2, with 10 bases fitting TRBD1. The length of the CDR3 is 17 residues. V lost 4 bases and J lost 7; bases outside the gene matches: 12. CDR1 MNHNS and CDR2 SASEGT come from the germline V gene. CDR3 nucleotide sequence: TGTGCCAGCAGTGGGACAGGGGGACCCCTGGGGATCGGGGAGCTGTTTTTT. This gives the protein CASSGTGGPLGIGELFF.

This clone was counted a single time. The chain couples TRBV7-2 to TRBJ1-3; TRBD1 matches at 7 bases. The J segment lost 2 bases and the V segment lost 1 base, leaving 5 bases of the junction unmatched. The germline gives CDR1 SGHTA, CDR2 FQGNSA. CDR3 length: 16 residues. CDR3 sequence reads: CASSLVSQGAGNTIYF. In nucleotides, the CDR3 is TGTGCCAGCAGCTTAGTCAGTCAGGGGGCTGGAAACACCATATATTTT.

The chain joins TRBV10-3 to TRBJ2-3; tentatively, D is TRBD2 (6 bases). Germline values: CDR1 ENHRY, CDR2 SYGVKD. CDR3 length: 18 amino acids. V was shortened by 0 bases and J by 0 bases, with 16 bases between the two germline ends. CDR3 in amino acids: CAISESSGGGTSTDTQYF. CDR3 DNA sequence: TGTGCCATCAGTGAGTCGTCGGGTGGGGGGACTAGCACAGATACGCAGTATTTT.

The chain recombines TRBV18 with TRBJ1-1; no definite D call. This CDR3 has 14 amino acids. Trimming shortened V by 4 bases and J by 3 bases, and 12 bases separated the two germline ends. The germline V gene has CDR1 KGHSH and CDR2 LQKENI. The CDR3 DNA follows: TGTGCCAGCTCACAACGAACCTCGGACACTGAAGCTTTCTTT. Its protein is CASSQRTSDTEAFF.

The CDR3 DNA sequence: TGTGCCAGCAGCTTCTTCCCGCCGGGACAGGGGGCGAATGAGCAGTTCTTC. Amino acids: CASSFFPPGQGANEQFF. This chain joins TRBV11-2 and TRBJ2-1; 12 positions match TRBD1. CDR1 is SGHAT and CDR2 is FQNNGV in the germline V gene. J gave up 7 bases and V 3 bases, and 10 bases lay outside the gene matches. This CDR3 comprises 17 residues.

This chain joins TRBV6-6 and TRBJ2-5, with D perhaps being TRBD1 or TRBD2 (6 bases each). The J call may be faulty, since TRBJ2-7 better matches the DNA end. The germline V gene has CDR1 MNHNY and CDR2 SVGAGI (reference sequence). The CDR3 is 13 residues long. This CDR3 is CASSYGGQYEQYF. DNA for the CDR3: TGTGCCAGCAGTTATGGGGGGCAGTACGAGCAGTACTTC.

CDR3 residues: CASSRFMNTEAFF. CDR3 sequence (DNA): TGTGCCAGCAGCAGATTCATGAACACTGAAGCTTTCTTT. The chain is built from TRBV14 and TRBJ1-1; D unclear. CDR3 length: 13 amino acids. Trimming left V 5 bases short and J 0 bases short, with 7 bases between. Germline lookup yields CDR1 SGHDN and CDR2 FVKESK.

The chain recombines TRBV27 with TRBJ2-7; weak D call: TRBD1 (8 bases). Trimming removed 4 bases from V and 1 base from J, with 14 bases in between. Germline loops: CDR1 MNHEY, CDR2 SMNVEV (reference sequence). The CDR3 sequence is 15 residues long. The CDR3 region is CASSSYRGGSYEQYF. CDR3 nucleotide sequence: TGTGCCAGCAGTTCATACAGGGGGGGGTCCTACGAGCAGTACTTC.

The gene calls are TRBV28 and TRBJ2-3; 11 nucleotides line up with TRBD2. This CDR3 is built from 15 residues. Unmatched junction bases numbered 8, after V lost 6 bases and J lost 6 bases. Germline CDR1 MDHEN, CDR2 SYDVKM. The CDR3 sequence: CASSNSGGAFDTQYF. The CDR3 nucleotides read TGTGCCAGCAGCAATAGCGGGGGGGCATTCGATACGCAGTATTTT.

The rearrangement links TRBV5-8 to TRBJ2-4; D is unclear. V lost 5 bases to trimming and J lost 0 bases, with 12 bases between them. The CDR3 is 15 amino acids. CDR1 is SGHTS, CDR2 YDEGEE, per germline. The CDR3 here is CASSRASIAKNIQYF. CDR3 in DNA: TGTGCCAGCAGTCGGGCCAGCATAGCCAAAAACATTCAGTACTTC.

The V call is TRBV4-1, the J call TRBJ2-3; 8 bases map to TRBD2. Trimming at V came to 1 base and at J to 6 bases, leaving 9 bases not matched to a gene. The germline V gene has CDR1 MGHRA and CDR2 YSYEKL. The CDR3 has 16 residues. The CDR3 loop reads CASSQARTSPWDTQYF. For the CDR3, the DNA is TGCGCCAGCAGCCAAGCCCGGACTAGCCCTTGGGATACGCAGTATTTT.

V usage is TRBV19 and J usage is TRBJ2-7; D tentatively reads TRBD1 or TRBD2 (6 bases each). Trimming took 9 bases from V and 0 from J, leaving 15 bases between them. The germline V gene encodes CDR1 LNHDA and CDR2 SQIVND (reference sequence). The CDR3 is 14 amino acids. The CDR3 loop reads CASREGGYSYEQYF. The CDR3, as DNA: TGTGCCAGCAGAGAGGGGGGATACTCCTACGAGCAGTACTTC. Full variable domain (remainder filled in from reference TRBV19 and TRBJ2-7): DGGITQSPKYLFRKEGQNVTLSCEQNLNHDAMYWYRQDPGQGLRLIYYSQIVNDFQKGDIAEGYSVSREKKESFPLTVTSAQKNPTAFYLCASREGGYSYEQYFGPGTRLTVT.

This clone has more than one count but fewer than ten. The chain employs TRBV5-1 and TRBJ2-7; TRBD1 might be the D (5 bases). Trimming cost V 2 bases and J 1 base, with 13 bases left between them. Per germline, CDR1 SGHRS and CDR2 YFSETQ. The CDR3 covers 15 residues. Here the CDR3 reads CASSFNQGVSYEQYF. The CDR3 nucleotides are TGCGCCAGCAGCTTTAATCAAGGGGTGTCCTACGAGCAGTACTTC.